The 27 T cell receptor beta chains listed next were all sequenced from one sample in a study of CD8 T cells in ankylosing spondylitis. TCRdb processed the 5' RACE reads anew with MiXCR; each CDR3 protein has one entry. The sample consists of roughly 230,000 distinct CDR3 sequences, over 15% of them appearing once. Specimen: blood, either unsorted or a sorted T cell fraction (not recorded which). These receptors came from a male donor with ankylosing spondylitis or in good health (not recorded which).

V gene TRBV3-1 combines with J gene TRBJ2-3; D remains ambiguous. This CDR3 comprises 16 residues. Germline V gives CDR1 LGHDT, CDR2 YNNKEL (reference sequence). Trimming shortened V by 1 base and J by 6 bases, and 17 bases separated the two germline ends. Here the CDR3 DNA reads TGTGCCAGCAGCCAAGGAAGGGTGATGGTGTCGGATACGCAGTATTTT. Translating gives CASSQGRVMVSDTQYF.

Only a few counts were recorded for this clonotype. The chain combines TRBV7-9 with TRBJ2-1; D is unresolved. The CDR3 runs to 13 residues. Germline values: CDR1 SEHNR, CDR2 FQNEAQ (reference sequence). Trimming stripped 4 bases from V and 6 bases from J, with 10 bases between. CDR3 sequence (DNA): TGTGCCAGCAGCTCTCCAGAGAGCAATGAGCAGTTCTTC. Its protein is CASSSPESNEQFF. Full variable domain (rest looked up from reference TRBV7-9 and TRBJ2-1): DTGVSQNPRHKITKRGQNVTFRCDPISEHNRLYWYRQTLGQGPEFLTYFQNEAQLEKSRLLSDRFSAERPKGSFSTLEIQRTEQGDSAMYLCASSSPESNEQFFGPGTRLTVL.

This clonotype showed up just a few times. This chain connects TRBV2 to TRBJ1-2, with 8 bases fitting TRBD1. J was trimmed by 8 bases and V by 7 bases; bases with no gene match: 3. Looked up from germline, CDR1 is SNHLY and CDR2 is FYNNEI. The length of the CDR3 is 11 residues. CDR3 coding DNA: TGTGCCAGCACCAGGACAGGGGGCTACACCTTC. Amino acids: CASTRTGGYTF. The whole variable domain, filled in from reference TRBV2 and TRBJ1-2, reads EPEVTQTPSHQVTQMGQEVILRCVPISNHLYFYWYRQILGQKVEFLVSFYNNEISEKSEIFDDQFSVERPDGSNFTLKIRSTKLEDSAMYFCASTRTGGYTFGSGTRLTVV.

V and J are TRBV5-6 and TRBJ2-1, with D perhaps TRBD2 (6 bases). The CDR3 runs to 16 residues. Trimming stripped 2 bases from V and 0 bases from J, with 12 bases between. Germline loops: CDR1 SGHDT, CDR2 YYEEEE. The CDR3 protein is CASSFTEGSSYNEQFF. Written as DNA, the CDR3 is TGTGCCAGCAGCTTCACGGAGGGCAGCTCCTACAATGAGCAGTTCTTC.

This chain links TRBV7-2 with TRBJ2-1, with D perhaps assigned TRBD1 or TRBD2 (5 bases each). The ends were cut back, 4 bases at V and 9 bases at J, with 10 bases in the middle. The CDR3 covers 12 residues. Germline V lookup: CDR1 SGHTA, CDR2 FQGNSA. The CDR3 region is CASSSPGGEQFF. As DNA, the CDR3 is TGTGCCAGCAGCTCGCCTGGGGGTGAGCAGTTCTTC.

The chain uses TRBV27 and TRBJ2-7; no clear D gene. V dropped 3 bases and J dropped 1 base, with 7 bases sitting between them. CDR1 is MNHEY and CDR2 is SMNVEV in the germline V gene (reference sequence). This CDR3 comprises 13 residues. This CDR3 reads CASSFVDSYEQYF. The CDR3, as DNA: TGTGCCAGCAGTTTTGTGGATTCCTACGAGCAGTACTTC.

This clonotype was counted a few times. The gene calls are TRBV7-3 and TRBJ2-3, with 9 bases that match TRBD2. The V and J ends lost 3 bases and 4 bases, in that order; junction bases with no gene match: 5. This CDR3 comprises 15 residues. CDR1 is SGHTA and CDR2 is FQGTGA in the germline V gene. The DNA of the CDR3 is TGTGCCAGCAGCTTTAGCGGGGGAACGTCAGATACGCAGTATTTT. Its protein product is CASSFSGGTSDTQYF.

The chain couples TRBV4-1 to TRBJ2-7; 9 bases are shared with TRBD2. V trimming: 5 bases; J trimming: 5 bases; junction bases outside the gene matches: 10. This CDR3 has 15 residues. Germline V gene sequence: CDR1 MGHRA, CDR2 YSYEKL. CDR3 bases: TGCGCCAGCAGCAAGATACCTCTAGCGGGAAACGAGCAGTACTTC. Translating gives CASSKIPLAGNEQYF.

This clonotype was observed at least ten times. V is TRBV4-3 and J is TRBJ2-3; 10 nucleotides align to TRBD2. Looked up from germline, CDR1 is LGHNA and CDR2 is YSLEER. Trimming cost V 0 bases and J 4 bases; bases outside gene matches: 7. The CDR3 has 17 amino acids. CDR3 DNA: TGCGCCAGCAGCCAAGACCGTAGCGGGGGGCCGGCAGATACGCAGTATTTT. Translated: CASSQDRSGGPADTQYF.

This sequence joins TRBV9 and TRBJ2-2; D may be TRBD2 (7 bases). CDR3 length equals 16 residues. Germline lookup yields CDR1 SGDLS and CDR2 YYNGEE. V lost 0 bases and J lost 5, with 14 bases in between. The CDR3 DNA is TGTGCCAGCAGCGTAGGAGGGGGGGAGGCAACCGGGGAGCTGTTTTTT. It encodes CASSVGGGEATGELFF.

The J gene is TRBJ2-1, the V gene TRBV7-9, with D maybe TRBD1 (6 bases). CDR3 length equals 16 residues. Germline V lookup: CDR1 SEHNR, CDR2 FQNEAQ (reference sequence). V gave up 1 base and J gave up 4 bases, with 14 bases separating them. DNA for the CDR3: TGTGCCAGCAGCTTAGTTCACAGGGTAGAGTACAATGAGCAGTTCTTC. Translating gives CASSLVHRVEYNEQFF.

This clonotype was seen more than once but under ten times. V usage is TRBV12-3 or TRBV12-4 and J usage is TRBJ2-7; D might be TRBD2 (7 bases). This CDR3 comprises 12 residues. The CDR3 sequence: CDTSRGGGEQYF. CDR3 bases: TGTGACACATCGAGGGGGGGAGGCGAGCAGTACTTC.

The chain couples TRBV27 to TRBJ2-3, with 13 bases matching TRBD2. J lost 4 bases, V lost 8 bases, and 18 bases had no gene match. The germline V gene encodes CDR1 MNHEY and CDR2 SMNVEV (reference sequence). This CDR3 spans 19 amino acids. CDR3 loop: CASQREGRLAGGWPDTQYF. The CDR3 DNA is TGTGCCAGCCAACGGGAGGGGCGACTAGCGGGAGGATGGCCAGATACGCAGTATTTT.

There are a few counts of this clonotype. This chain connects TRBV19 to TRBJ2-1, with 10 bases aligning to TRBD2. Germline CDR1 reads LNHDA; CDR2 reads SQIVND (reference sequence). The CDR3 runs to 15 residues. V lost 7 bases to trimming and J lost 2 bases; unmatched junction nucleotides: 5. The CDR3 sequence is CASTEGLAAYNEQFF. DNA for the CDR3: TGTGCCAGTACTGAAGGACTAGCGGCCTACAATGAGCAGTTCTTC.

This clonotype was found a few times. In DNA, the CDR3 is TGTGCCAGCAGTTTATCGTATTCAGCTAGCACAGATACGCAGTATTTT. Its protein is CASSLSYSASTDTQYF. The chain uses TRBV27 and TRBJ2-3; D call uncertain. The CDR3 loop spans 16 amino acids. Germline CDR1 reads MNHEY; CDR2 reads SMNVEV (reference sequence). Between the trimmed V and J ends, which lost 0 bases and 0 bases, there was a span of 10 bases.

This clonotype was detected many times. V is TRBV6-5 and J is TRBJ1-4; 8 bases map to TRBD1. Germline CDR1 reads MNHEY; CDR2 reads SVGAGI. After removal of 2 bases from V and 7 bases from J, the junction contained 3 bases not matched to a gene. CDR3 length equals 14 residues. CDR3 sequence: CASSYGQGSEKLFF. The DNA of the CDR3 is TGTGCCAGCAGTTACGGACAGGGAAGTGAAAAACTGTTTTTT.

The chain is built from TRBV4-2 and TRBJ2-2, with D hard to call. The CDR3 is 14 residues long. V lost 0 bases, J lost 4 bases, and 6 bases lay in between. Germline-derived CDR1 and CDR2 are LGHNA and YNFKEQ. This CDR3 reads CASSQEGATGELFF. The CDR3 DNA reads as TGTGCCAGCAGCCAAGAGGGCGCCACCGGGGAGCTGTTTTTT.

The genes are TRBV15 and TRBJ2-1; 7 bases map to TRBD1. CDR1 and CDR2 from the germline V gene are LNHNV and YYDKDF (reference sequence). The V and J ends lost 3 bases and 7 bases, in that order; junction bases with no gene match: 3. There are 13 residues in the CDR3. The CDR3 loop is CATSRDRRNEQFF. The DNA for the CDR3 is TGTGCCACCAGCAGGGACAGGAGGAATGAGCAGTTCTTC.

The chain employs TRBV7-8 and TRBJ1-6; a possible D gene is TRBD1 (5 bases). Per germline, CDR1 SGHVS and CDR2 FQNEAQ. V was pared by 1 base and J by 0 bases, with 16 bases between. The CDR3 totals 19 residues. CDR3 in amino acids: CASSLVEKGLSSYNSPLHF. The CDR3 region has the DNA TGTGCCAGCAGCTTAGTGGAGAAGGGGCTGAGCTCCTATAATTCACCCCTCCACTTT.

This clonotype has ten or more counts. The chain joins TRBV6-1 to TRBJ1-2; D is ambiguous. Germline-derived CDR1 and CDR2 are MNHNS and SASEGT. This CDR3 has 14 residues. V dropped 6 bases and J dropped 0 bases, with 11 bases sitting between them. The CDR3 nucleotides read TGTGCCAGCAGACCAGATAGAGCTAACTATGGCTACACCTTC. It translates to CASRPDRANYGYTF.

This clonotype was counted only a few times. The chain employs TRBV25-1 and TRBJ1-2; TRBD1 matches 8 bases. The length of the CDR3 is 13 residues. Germline V CDR1 and CDR2: MGHDK, SYGVNS. V shed 7 bases, J shed 7 bases, and the junction held 8 bases outside the gene matches. The CDR3 sequence: CASTTGDRSGYTF. DNA of the CDR3: TGTGCCAGCACGACAGGGGATAGGAGTGGCTACACCTTC.

This chain connects TRBV20-1 to TRBJ2-5; 10 nucleotides align to TRBD2. Trimming took 3 bases from V and 4 from J; bases not matched to a gene: 17. CDR1 and CDR2 from the germline V gene are DFQATT and SNEGSKA (reference sequence). There are 18 residues in the CDR3. CDR3: CSASGLADIPETTETQYF. In DNA, the CDR3 is TGCAGTGCTAGCGGACTAGCGGACATTCCGGAAACCACAGAGACCCAGTACTTC.

The chain employs TRBV29-1 and TRBJ2-1; a weak D match, TRBD1 (6 bases). This CDR3 contains 12 residues. CDR1 and CDR2 (germline): SQVTM, ANQGSEA. Trimming took 1 base from V and 6 from J, leaving 7 bases between them. The CDR3: CSVEGDTNEQFF. CDR3 in DNA: TGCAGCGTTGAAGGGGACACCAATGAGCAGTTCTTC.

The table lists this clonotype with many counts. The genes are TRBV27 and TRBJ1-1; TRBD1 aligns across 9 bases. Germline V gene sequence: CDR1 MNHEY, CDR2 SMNVEV (reference sequence). Trimming cost V 1 base and J 6 bases; bases outside gene matches: 3. This CDR3 spans 14 amino acids. CDR3 nucleotides: TGTGCCAGCAGTTTATGGGACAGGGACGCTGAAGCTTTCTTT. Its translation: CASSLWDRDAEAFF.

This clonotype was seen a few times. V is TRBV4-3 and J is TRBJ2-1; no firm D call. The CDR3 has 14 residues. The germline V gene has CDR1 LGHNA and CDR2 YSLEER. V was pared by 0 bases and J by 5 bases, with 8 bases between. The CDR3 here is CASSQEFEDNEQFF. Here the CDR3 DNA reads TGCGCCAGCAGCCAAGAATTTGAGGACAATGAGCAGTTCTTC.

This clonotype was detected only a few times. This chain joins TRBV4-1 and TRBJ1-1; the match to TRBD1 covers 10 bases. In germline, CDR1 is MGHRA, CDR2 YSYEKL. The V segment lost 3 bases and the J segment 6 bases; nucleotides outside the gene matches: 7. The CDR3 consists of 15 residues. The CDR3 is CASSHPGQGDAEAFF. CDR3 in DNA: TGCGCCAGCAGCCACCCAGGACAGGGGGACGCTGAAGCTTTCTTT.

The chain uses TRBV7-3 and TRBJ2-3; 7 bases fit TRBD2. Germline V gene data show CDR1 as SGHTA and CDR2 as FQGTGA. Trimming at V came to 5 bases and at J to 0 bases, leaving 5 bases not matched to a gene. CDR3 length: 15 residues. CDR3 sequence reads: CASSPSGASTDTQYF. Here the CDR3 DNA reads TGTGCCAGCAGCCCGAGCGGGGCTAGCACAGATACGCAGTATTTT. Full variable domain (remainder filled in from reference TRBV7-3 and TRBJ2-3): GAGVSQTPSNKVTEKGKYVELRCDPISGHTALYWYRQSLGQGPEFLIYFQGTGAADDSGLPNDRFFAVRPEGSVSTLKIQRTERGDSAVYLCASSPSGASTDTQYFGPGTRLTVL.